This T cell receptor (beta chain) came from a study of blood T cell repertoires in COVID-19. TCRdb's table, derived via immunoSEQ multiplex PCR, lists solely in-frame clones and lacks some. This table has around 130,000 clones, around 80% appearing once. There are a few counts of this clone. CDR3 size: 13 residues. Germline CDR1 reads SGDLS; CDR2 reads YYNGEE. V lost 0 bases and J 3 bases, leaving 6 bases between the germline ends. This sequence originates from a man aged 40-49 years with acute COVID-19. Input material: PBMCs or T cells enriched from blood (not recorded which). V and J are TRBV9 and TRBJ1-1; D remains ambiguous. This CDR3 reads CASSVGRDTEAFF. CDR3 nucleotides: TGTGCCAGCAGCGTAGGGAGGGACACTGAAGCTTTCTTT.